One sample yielded the 32 T cell receptor beta chains listed below, sequenced in a study of T cell repertoires in cytomegalovirus infection. Each CDR3 protein gets one entry after TCRdb re-called the reads with MiXCR. The table shows about 320,000 distinct CDR3 sequences, with roughly 9.5% occurring only once. Material for sequencing was PBMCs. Source of these receptors: a human donor in good health (CMV status not recorded). Some clones in this sample may be carry-over from other donors' samples.

In this sample, this clonotype turned up a few times. The V gene is TRBV28, the J gene TRBJ2-5; a possible D gene is TRBD1 (6 bases). The CDR3 is 16 residues long. CDR1 is MDHEN, CDR2 SYDVKM, per germline. The germline V and J ends were trimmed by 3 bases and 3 bases, with 17 bases remaining between them. CDR3 DNA sequence: TGTGCCAGCAGTTTCCTAGACGGGACATCTAAAGAGACCCAGTACTTC. Its translation: CASSFLDGTSKETQYF. Using reference TRBV28 and TRBJ2-5 for the parts outside the CDR3, the full variable domain is DVKVTQSSRYLVKRTGEKVFLECVQDMDHENMFWYRQDPGLGLRLIYFSYDVKMKEKGDIPEGYSVSREKKERFSLILESASTNQTSMYLCASSFLDGTSKETQYFGPGTRLLVL.

This clonotype was seen only a few times. The V call is TRBV10-3, the J call TRBJ1-1, with D tentatively TRBD1 (6 bases). V shed 5 bases and J shed 1 base, with 11 bases lying between them. This CDR3 region has 14 residues. From germline, CDR1 is ENHRY and CDR2 SYGVKD. The DNA of the CDR3 is TGTGCCATCAGTCCGGCAGGGGCGAACACTGAAGCTTTCTTT. Its translation: CAISPAGANTEAFF.

This clonotype was recorded at least ten times. The chain recombines TRBV18 with TRBJ2-5; unclear D gene. Deletions cut 3 bases from V and 2 bases from J, with 13 bases between. CDR1 is KGHSH and CDR2 is LQKENI in the germline V gene. This CDR3 has 15 residues. DNA of the CDR3: TGTGCCAGCTCACCCCTCTCTGGTGTTCAAGAGACCCAGTACTTC. It encodes CASSPLSGVQETQYF.

The gene calls are TRBV6-8 and TRBJ1-1; TRBD1 matches 10 bases. V trimming: 5 bases; J trimming: 6 bases; junction bases outside the gene matches: 12. CDR3 length: 16 amino acids. From germline, CDR1 is MNHGY and CDR2 SAAAGT. CDR3 residues: CASSLGAGTGVSEAFF. Written as DNA, the CDR3 is TGTGCCAGCAGTCTAGGGGCCGGGACAGGGGTTTCTGAAGCTTTCTTT.

V gene TRBV29-1 combines with J gene TRBJ2-3, with D unclear. CDR1 is SQVTM, CDR2 ANQGSEA, per germline. This CDR3 is 15 amino acids long. Trimming pared 6 bases from V and 0 bases from J, leaving 16 bases between. This CDR3 is CSVLRRATSTDTQYF. CDR3 bases: TGCAGCGTCCTTCGTCGAGCAACTAGCACAGATACGCAGTATTTT.

This clonotype was seen at least ten times. The chain links TRBV7-8 to TRBJ1-5, with D unresolved. From germline, CDR1 is SGHVS and CDR2 FQNEAQ. Trimming took 2 bases from V and 6 from J, leaving 5 bases between them. This CDR3 spans 12 amino acids. The DNA for the CDR3 is TGTGCCAGCAGCTTATCGAGTCAGCCCCAGCATTTT. Amino acid sequence: CASSLSSQPQHF. Combining the CDR3 with reference TRBV7-8 and TRBJ1-5 gives the whole variable domain GAGVSQSPRYKVAKRGQDVALRCDPISGHVSLFWYQQALGQGPEFLTYFQNEAQLDKSGLPSDRFFAERPEGSVSTLKIQRTQQEDSAVYLCASSLSSQPQHFGDGTRLSIL.

This clonotype was seen only a few times. The chain recombines TRBV28 with TRBJ1-5; unclear D gene. Trimming took off 4 bases at V and 5 bases at J, with 9 bases between the two ends. Germline loops: CDR1 MDHEN, CDR2 SYDVKM. The CDR3 is made up of 13 amino acids. This CDR3 reads CASSWGEDQPQHF. The CDR3 DNA reads as TGTGCCAGCAGTTGGGGAGAAGATCAGCCCCAGCATTTT.

This clonotype was seen only a few times. The chain employs TRBV28 and TRBJ2-7, with 7 positions matching TRBD1. Germline trimming cut 4 bases from V and 3 bases from J; bases unmatched to any gene: 3. Germline CDR1 and CDR2: MDHEN and SYDVKM. The CDR3 is 13 amino acids. The CDR3 sequence: CASSSGGLYEQYF. The CDR3 DNA reads TGTGCCAGCAGTTCAGGGGGTCTCTACGAGCAGTACTTC.

This clonotype appeared many times. V and J are TRBV28 and TRBJ1-5, with 7 bases that match TRBD1. From germline, CDR1 is MDHEN and CDR2 SYDVKM. The CDR3 runs to 14 residues. The V gene end was trimmed by 10 bases and the J gene end by 16 bases; junction bases not matched to a gene: 22. The CDR3 nucleotides are TGTGCCACCTCTTGGGGTATAGGGGGCGGAAAAATACATTTT. This codes for CATSWGIGGGKIHF.

This clonotype was picked up a small number of times. The V call is TRBV12-3 or TRBV12-4, the J call TRBJ1-6; 7 bases line up with TRBD1. V shed 5 bases, J shed 9 bases, and the junction held 10 bases outside the gene matches. The CDR3 is made up of 15 amino acids. The chain's CDR3 is CASSTTTGRSSPLHF. As DNA, the CDR3 is TGTGCCAGCAGTACTACGACAGGGAGAAGTTCACCCCTCCACTTT.

Many counts were recorded for this clonotype. The gene calls are TRBV7-9 and TRBJ1-1, with 10 bases lining up with TRBD1. CDR1 and CDR2 from the germline V gene are SEHNR and FQNEAQ (reference sequence). V shed 4 bases, J shed 5 bases, and the junction held 7 bases outside the gene matches. The CDR3 is 15 amino acids. CDR3: CASSSQTGGATEAFF. CDR3 DNA sequence: TGTGCCAGCAGCTCCCAGACAGGGGGCGCAACTGAAGCTTTCTTT.

The chain uses TRBV14 and TRBJ1-1; 10 bases line up with TRBD1. The CDR3 covers 15 residues. V lost 5 bases, J lost 1 base, and 4 bases stayed unmatched. Germline V gene lookup returns CDR1 SGHDN and CDR2 FVKESK. Here the CDR3 DNA reads TGTGCCAGCAGCTGGCGACAGGGGGCGAACACTGAAGCTTTCTTT. Protein product: CASSWRQGANTEAFF.

Ten or more counts support this clonotype. In DNA, the CDR3 is TGTGCCACCCTGAGGGCAGGGAGAACTGAAGCTTTCTTT. Encoded protein: CATLRAGRTEAFF. The chain links TRBV28 to TRBJ1-1, with D maybe TRBD1 (5 bases). The CDR3 extends over 13 amino acids. Germline values: CDR1 MDHEN, CDR2 SYDVKM. V dropped 10 bases and J dropped 5 bases, with 17 bases sitting between them.

At least ten counts were recorded for this clonotype. This chain connects TRBV5-1 to TRBJ2-1; maybe TRBD1 (5 bases). The CDR3 loop spans 16 amino acids. Germline V lookup: CDR1 SGHRS, CDR2 YFSETQ. The V gene lost 0 bases and the J gene lost 0 bases, with 10 bases spanning the gap. CDR3 loop: CASSLGSRVSYNEQFF. The DNA of the CDR3 is TGCGCCAGCAGCTTGGGATCCAGGGTCTCCTACAATGAGCAGTTCTTC.

In its sample, this clonotype was seen many times. The gene calls are TRBV5-6 and TRBJ1-2; D is perhaps TRBD1 (6 bases). In germline, CDR1 is SGHDT, CDR2 YYEEEE. The CDR3 is 16 amino acids. Trimming removed 2 bases at V and 5 bases at J, with 19 bases between. This CDR3 is CASSFGTPRHGYGYTF. The CDR3 coding sequence is TGTGCCAGCAGCTTCGGGACACCCCGGCATGGTTATGGCTACACCTTC.

This clonotype was recorded many times. V gene TRBV19 combines with J gene TRBJ1-2, with unresolved D. Deletions cut 3 bases from V and 8 bases from J, with 10 bases between. CDR3 length: 12 residues. From germline, CDR1 is LNHDA and CDR2 SQIVND (reference sequence). The CDR3 region has the DNA TGTGCCAGTAGTATCCCCTCTGGGGGCTACACCTTC. This codes for CASSIPSGGYTF.

In its sample, this clonotype was seen a few times. The CDR3 spells CASSMGRPEVSEAFF. The CDR3, as DNA: TGTGCCAGCAGCATGGGACGCCCGGAAGTCTCTGAAGCTTTCTTT. This sequence joins TRBV11-2 and TRBJ1-1, with D possibly being TRBD1 (5 bases). Trimming removed 5 bases at V and 6 bases at J, with 19 bases between. The CDR3 sequence is 15 residues long. From germline, CDR1 is SGHAT and CDR2 FQNNGV.

In its sample, this clonotype was seen once. This chain links TRBV12-5 with TRBJ2-3; D call uncertain. V lost 4 bases to trimming and J lost 2 bases, with 19 bases between them. From germline, CDR1 is LGHNT and CDR2 FRNRAP. The CDR3 contains 17 residues. CDR3 nucleotide sequence: TGTGCTAGTGGTTCGCGGACCAGAGCCCCGTACACAGATACGCAGTATTTT. It yields the protein CASGSRTRAPYTDTQYF.

The sample holds a few counts of this clonotype. J is TRBJ2-5 and V is TRBV10-3; no firm D call. V lost 10 bases to trimming and J lost 5 bases, with 11 bases between them. This CDR3 has 11 amino acids. In germline, CDR1 is ENHRY, CDR2 SYGVKD. The CDR3 DNA is TGTGCCACTAAGGGAACGGAGACCCAGTACTTC. Its protein is CATKGTETQYF.

J is TRBJ1-1 and V is TRBV28; 7 bases line up with TRBD1. The V and J ends lost 6 bases and 7 bases, in that order; junction bases with no gene match: 11. The CDR3 loop spans 14 amino acids. CDR1 and CDR2 (germline): MDHEN, SYDVKM. This chain's CDR3 is CASRGQITQLEAFF. DNA for the CDR3: TGTGCCAGCAGGGGACAGATAACGCAACTTGAAGCTTTCTTT.

The chain employs TRBV7-8 and TRBJ2-6; 8 bases map to TRBD2. After removal of 4 bases from V and 2 bases from J, the junction contained 10 bases not matched to a gene. The germline CDR1 and CDR2 sequences are SGHVS and FQNEAQ. The CDR3 runs to 18 residues. CDR3 in amino acids: CASSSGLGGAPGANVLTF. The CDR3 nucleotides are TGTGCCAGCAGCTCTGGGCTCGGGGGGGCCCCTGGGGCCAACGTCCTGACTTTC.

This clonotype was counted at least ten times. The rearrangement joins TRBV19 to TRBJ2-1; D gene uncertain. V dropped 6 bases and J dropped 0 bases, with 15 bases sitting between them. Looked up from germline, CDR1 is LNHDA and CDR2 is SQIVND (reference sequence). This CDR3 is 16 amino acids long. Written as DNA, the CDR3 is TGTGCCAGTAGGTCCCCCTTAACGTCCTCCTACAATGAGCAGTTCTTC. Protein product: CASRSPLTSSYNEQFF.

In its sample, this clonotype was seen many times. The V gene is TRBV27, the J gene TRBJ2-5; D might be TRBD1 (6 bases). Trimming removed 4 bases at V and 2 bases at J, with 14 bases between. CDR3 length equals 15 residues. Germline loops: CDR1 MNHEY, CDR2 SMNVEV (reference sequence). The CDR3 coding sequence is TGTGCCAGCAGTTCCAGTTCGGACAGACAAGAGACCCAGTACTTC. Translated, it gives CASSSSSDRQETQYF.

The genes are TRBV5-6 and TRBJ2-7, with D uncertain. CDR3 length: 14 residues. The V gene lost 0 bases and the J gene lost 4 bases, with 11 bases spanning the gap. Per germline, CDR1 SGHDT and CDR2 YYEEEE. CDR3 nucleotides: TGTGCCAGCAGCTTGGTCCAATCAACTTACGAGCAGTACTTC. This codes for CASSLVQSTYEQYF.

In this sample, this clonotype turned up many times. The rearrangement links TRBV7-2 to TRBJ2-2; D gene ambiguous. The CDR3 length is 15 residues. Germline CDR1 is SGHTA and CDR2 is FQGNSA. Trimming shortened V by 1 base and J by 1 base, and 7 bases separated the two germline ends. The CDR3 reads CASSLDNLNTGELFF. Here the CDR3 DNA reads TGTGCCAGCAGCTTAGACAACCTGAACACCGGGGAGCTGTTTTTT.

This clonotype was found many times. The V and J genes are TRBV7-2 and TRBJ2-7; D ambiguous. CDR1 and CDR2 (germline): SGHTA, FQGNSA. The CDR3 contains 14 residues. Trimming shortened V by 0 bases and J by 1 base, and 7 bases separated the two germline ends. The CDR3: CASSLALHSYEQYF. CDR3 nucleotides: TGTGCCAGCAGCTTAGCGTTGCATTCCTACGAGCAGTACTTC. Complete variable domain (other parts from reference TRBV7-2 and TRBJ2-7): GAGVSQSPSNKVTEKGKDVELRCDPISGHTALYWYRQSLGQGLEFLIYFQGNSAPDKSGLPSDRFSAERTGGSVSTLTIQRTQQEDSAVYLCASSLALHSYEQYFGPGTRLTVT.

This clonotype has a count of ten or more. The rearrangement links TRBV6-5 to TRBJ1-3; possible D gene TRBD1, 5 bases. Trimming took off 2 bases at V and 0 bases at J, with 11 bases between the two ends. The CDR3 has 16 residues. Per the germline V gene, CDR1 is MNHEY and CDR2 is SVGAGI. The CDR3 DNA follows: TGTGCCAGCAGTTACAGGGGCCGTCTCTCTGGAAACACCATATATTTT. Its protein product is CASSYRGRLSGNTIYF.

This clonotype was recorded many times. This rearrangement joins TRBV4-3 to TRBJ1-1; D may be TRBD1 (5 bases). Germline V gene lookup returns CDR1 LGHNA and CDR2 YSLEER. The V end was cut by 0 bases, the J end by 2 bases, with 16 bases between. The CDR3 has 17 amino acids. The CDR3 is CASSQDKQVGGNTEAFF. CDR3 in DNA: TGCGCCAGCAGCCAAGATAAGCAGGTCGGGGGTAACACTGAAGCTTTCTTT.

The chain carries TRBV30 and TRBJ1-2, with unresolved D. V was cut by 2 bases and J by 3 bases, with 16 bases left in between. Germline V gives CDR1 GTSNPN, CDR2 SVGIG (reference sequence). There are 15 residues in the CDR3. This CDR3 reads CAWSPQGQAYYGYTF. DNA of the CDR3: TGTGCCTGGAGTCCTCAAGGGCAGGCCTACTATGGCTACACCTTC.

This clonotype was counted many times. V is TRBV6-5 and J is TRBJ2-5; 10 nucleotides line up with TRBD2. The CDR3 covers 15 residues. The ends lost 4 bases at V and 5 bases at J; junction bases unmatched: 7. Germline V CDR1 and CDR2: MNHEY, SVGAGI. This CDR3 reads CASSSLAGGVETQYF. The CDR3 nucleotides read TGTGCCAGCAGTTCCTTAGCGGGAGGCGTTGAGACCCAGTACTTC.

This clonotype was recorded at least ten times. CDR3 sequence reads: CASSQGTGTETQYF. CDR3 DNA: TGCGCCAGCAGCCAAGGGACTGGGACGGAGACCCAGTACTTC. This chain links TRBV4-3 with TRBJ2-5; D may match TRBD1 or TRBD2 (5 bases each). Trimming left V 1 base short and J 5 bases short, with 11 bases between. The CDR3 is 14 residues long. CDR1 is LGHNA, CDR2 YSLEER, per germline.

In its sample, this clonotype was seen many times. This sequence joins TRBV2 and TRBJ2-3; TRBD1 aligns across 9 bases. This CDR3 has 13 residues. Losses at the gene ends were 6 bases for V and 3 bases for J; bases not matched to a gene: 1. Germline V gene sequence: CDR1 SNHLY, CDR2 FYNNEI. CDR3 residues: CASSGQGTDTQYF. The DNA of the CDR3 is TGTGCCAGCAGCGGACAGGGGACAGATACGCAGTATTTT.